This T cell receptor (beta chain) was recorded in a study of blood T cells in healthy people across ages. As regards this clonotype: Its matching antigen is unknown.

There are 14 residues in the CDR3. Trimming pared 4 bases from V and 0 bases from J, leaving 10 bases between. Germline assignment: CDR1 KGHSH and CDR2 LQKENI. Study results and caveats: While age rose, TCR beta diversity per million T cells dropped in a roughly linear way.

Together with a sample-barcoded 5' primer, a J-beta primer mix was included in a second PCR lasting 7 to 11 cycles. MiXCR, applied by TCRdb to the 5' RACE reads, yields one record per CDR3 protein. This table holds over 1.5 million distinct CDR3 sequences, roughly 52% found once. The TCR comes from a woman in her thirties or forties in good health. The chain links TRBV18 to TRBJ2-7, with TRBD1 as a possible D gene (6 bases). Sequenced material: blood. Here the CDR3 DNA reads TGTGCCAGCTCACGACAGGAGAGCTCCTACGAGCAGTACTTC. Translated: CASSRQESSYEQYF.